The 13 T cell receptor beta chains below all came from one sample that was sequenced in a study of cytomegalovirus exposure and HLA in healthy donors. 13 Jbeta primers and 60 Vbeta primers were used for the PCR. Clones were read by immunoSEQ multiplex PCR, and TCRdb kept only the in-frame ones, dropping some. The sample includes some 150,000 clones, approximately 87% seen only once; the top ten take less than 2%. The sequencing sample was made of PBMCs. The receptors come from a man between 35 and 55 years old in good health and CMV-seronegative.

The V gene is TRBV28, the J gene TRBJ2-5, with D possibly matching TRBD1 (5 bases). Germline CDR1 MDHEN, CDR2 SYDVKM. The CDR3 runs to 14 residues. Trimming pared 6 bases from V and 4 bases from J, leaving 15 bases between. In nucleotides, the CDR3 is TGTGCCAGCAGCCCCAGGGTCCCCAGAGAGACCCAGTACTTC. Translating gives CASSPRVPRETQYF. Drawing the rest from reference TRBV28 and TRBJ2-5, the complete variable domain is DVKVTQSSRYLVKRTGEKVFLECVQDMDHENMFWYRQDPGLGLRLIYFSYDVKMKEKGDIPEGYSVSREKKERFSLILESASTNQTSMYLCASSPRVPRETQYFGPGTRLLVL.

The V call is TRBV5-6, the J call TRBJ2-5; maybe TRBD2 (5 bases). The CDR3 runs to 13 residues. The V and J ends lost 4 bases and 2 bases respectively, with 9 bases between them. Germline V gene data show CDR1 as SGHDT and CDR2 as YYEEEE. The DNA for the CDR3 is TGTGCCAGCAGCCCAACTAGACAAGAGACCCAGTACTTC. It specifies CASSPTRQETQYF.

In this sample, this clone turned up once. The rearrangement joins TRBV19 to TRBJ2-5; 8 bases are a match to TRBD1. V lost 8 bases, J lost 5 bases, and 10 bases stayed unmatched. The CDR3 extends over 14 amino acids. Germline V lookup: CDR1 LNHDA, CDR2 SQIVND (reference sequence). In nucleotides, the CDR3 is TGTGCCAGTCGCCGGGACAGGCGAGCCGAGACCCAGTACTTC. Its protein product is CASRRDRRAETQYF. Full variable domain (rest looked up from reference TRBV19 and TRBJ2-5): DGGITQSPKYLFRKEGQNVTLSCEQNLNHDAMYWYRQDPGQGLRLIYYSQIVNDFQKGDIAEGYSVSREKKESFPLTVTSAQKNPTAFYLCASRRDRRAETQYFGPGTRLLVL.

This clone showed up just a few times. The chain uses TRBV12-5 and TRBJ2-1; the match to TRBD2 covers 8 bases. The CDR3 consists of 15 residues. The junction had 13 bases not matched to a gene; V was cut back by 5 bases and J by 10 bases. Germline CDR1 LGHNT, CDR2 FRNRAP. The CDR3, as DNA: TGTGCTAGTGGTCAACCCCGACTAGCGACTGTCGAGCAGTTCTTC. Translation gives CASGQPRLATVEQFF.

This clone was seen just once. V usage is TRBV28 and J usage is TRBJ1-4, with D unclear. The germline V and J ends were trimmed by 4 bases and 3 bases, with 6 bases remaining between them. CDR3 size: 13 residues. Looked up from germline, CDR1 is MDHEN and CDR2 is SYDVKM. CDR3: CASSYSSNEKLFF. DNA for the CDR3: TGTGCCAGCAGTTACAGTTCTAATGAAAAACTGTTTTTT.

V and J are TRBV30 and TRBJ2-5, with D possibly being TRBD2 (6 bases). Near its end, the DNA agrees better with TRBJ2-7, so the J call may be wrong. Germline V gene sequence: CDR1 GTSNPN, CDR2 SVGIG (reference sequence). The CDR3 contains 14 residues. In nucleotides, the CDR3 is TGTGCCTGGAGTGTACGTGGGGGGATCTACGAGCAGTACTTC. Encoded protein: CAWSVRGGIYEQYF.

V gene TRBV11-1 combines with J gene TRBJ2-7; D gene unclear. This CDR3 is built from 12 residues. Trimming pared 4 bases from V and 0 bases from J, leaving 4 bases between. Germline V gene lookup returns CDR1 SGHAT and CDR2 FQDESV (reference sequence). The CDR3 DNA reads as TGTGCCAGCAGCTCTAGCTCCTACGAGCAGTACTTC. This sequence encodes CASSSSSYEQYF.

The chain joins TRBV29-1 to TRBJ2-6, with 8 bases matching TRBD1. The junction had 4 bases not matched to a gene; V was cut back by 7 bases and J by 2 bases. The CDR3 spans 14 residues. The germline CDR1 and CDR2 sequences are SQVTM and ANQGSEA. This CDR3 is CSATGAAGANVLTF. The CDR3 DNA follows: TGCAGCGCGACAGGGGCGGCTGGGGCCAACGTCCTGACTTTC.

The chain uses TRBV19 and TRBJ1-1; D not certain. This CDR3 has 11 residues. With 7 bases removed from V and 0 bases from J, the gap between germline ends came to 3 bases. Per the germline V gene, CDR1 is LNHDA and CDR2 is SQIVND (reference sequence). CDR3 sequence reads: CASILNTEAFF. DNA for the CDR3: TGTGCCAGTATATTGAACACTGAAGCTTTCTTT.

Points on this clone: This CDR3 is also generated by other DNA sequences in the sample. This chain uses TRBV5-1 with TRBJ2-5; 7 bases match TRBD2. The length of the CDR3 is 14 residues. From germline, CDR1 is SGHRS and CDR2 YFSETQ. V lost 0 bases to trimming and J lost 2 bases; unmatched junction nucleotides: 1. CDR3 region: CASSLGGGQETQYF. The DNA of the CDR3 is TGCGCCAGCAGCTTGGGCGGGGGTCAAGAGACCCAGTACTTC.

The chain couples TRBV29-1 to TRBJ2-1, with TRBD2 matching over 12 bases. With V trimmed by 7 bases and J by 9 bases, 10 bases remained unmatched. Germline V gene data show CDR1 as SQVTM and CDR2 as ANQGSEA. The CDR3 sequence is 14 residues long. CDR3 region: CSGKLAGGAGEQFF. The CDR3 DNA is TGCAGCGGGAAACTAGCGGGAGGAGCAGGTGAGCAGTTCTTC.

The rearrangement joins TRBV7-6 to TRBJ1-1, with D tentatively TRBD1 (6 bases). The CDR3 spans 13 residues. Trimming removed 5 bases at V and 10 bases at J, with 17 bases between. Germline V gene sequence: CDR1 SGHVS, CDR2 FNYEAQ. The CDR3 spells CASSPGGGVGAFF. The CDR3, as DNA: TGTGCCAGCAGCCCGGGCGGGGGCGTTGGAGCTTTCTTT. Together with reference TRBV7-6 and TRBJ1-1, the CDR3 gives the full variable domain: GAGVSQSPRYKVTKRGQDVALRCDPISGHVSLYWYRQALGQGPEFLTYFNYEAQQDKSGLPNDRFSAERPEGSISTLTIQRTEQRDSAMYRCASSPGGGVGAFFGQGTRLTVV.

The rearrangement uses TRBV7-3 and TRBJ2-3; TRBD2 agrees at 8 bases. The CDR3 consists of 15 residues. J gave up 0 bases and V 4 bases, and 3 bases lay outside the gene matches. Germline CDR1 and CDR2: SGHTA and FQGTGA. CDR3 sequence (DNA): TGTGCCAGCAGCTCCAGCGGGAGTAGCACAGATACGCAGTATTTT. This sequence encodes CASSSSGSSTDTQYF.